This T cell receptor (beta chain) stems from a study of T cell changes during pregnancy in multiple sclerosis. V lost 5 bases, J lost 0 bases, and 1 base stayed unmatched. The CDR3 has 15 residues. Germline V gene sequence: CDR1 SGHTA, CDR2 FQGNSA. There are a few counts of this clone. Other DNA variants within this sample encode the same CDR3. TCRdb's copy holds only in-frame clones and misses some; the assay was immunoSEQ multiplex PCR. The sample records more than 90,000 clones, about 90% being singletons. The V gene is TRBV7-2, the J gene TRBJ2-7, with TRBD2 identical over 13 bases. The sample was peripheral blood, taken in the second trimester of pregnancy. The receptor comes from a female donor with multiple sclerosis, enrolled in a pregnancy study. This chain's CDR3 is CASSRTSGSSYEQYF. CDR3 sequence (DNA): TGTGCCAGCAGCCGGACTAGCGGGAGCTCCTACGAGCAGTACTTC.